This T cell receptor (beta chain) was retrieved from a study of tumor-infiltrating lymphocytes in primary liver carcinoma. Study-wide results and limits: Tumor top-250-clone fractions significantly exceeded those of blood (p = 0.039).

In the case of this clonotype: What it binds is not known. An end of the junction does not agree with germline; a read error may underlie this.

A primer matching the constant region was used to make TCR beta cDNA from 500 ng of total RNA. Slightly modified ARM-PCR served as the procedure for the TCR beta libraries. These libraries came from three rounds of nested multiplex PCR. With TRBV1-TRBV30 forward primers and a C-beta reverse primer, the first two PCR rounds were run for around 11 cycles each. Each CDR3 protein is one row after TCRdb ran MiXCR on the multiplex PCR reads. The repertoire includes about 320,000 distinct CDR3 sequences, more than 55% of them detected once, and roughly 9% sits in the top ten. The germline CDR1 and CDR2 sequences are SQVTM and ANQGSEA. The CDR3 covers 15 residues. RNA isolated from unsorted whole blood supplied the blood RNA, with germline DNA also extracted.

The sequence came from a man aged 35 to 55 with primary liver carcinoma and hepatitis B virus infection. The material sequenced was peripheral blood. The rearrangement links TRBV29-1 to TRBJ1-2; possibly TRBD1 for D (5 bases). CDR3 DNA sequence: TGTAGCATTGGGCAAGGGACGACGGGCAGCTATGGCTACACCTTC. This sequence encodes CSIGQGTTGSYGYTF.